These 24 T cell receptor beta chains were all obtained from the same sample, sequenced in a study of shared clonotypes between healthy human individuals. The data were produced by immunoSEQ multiplex PCR, yet TCRdb's version contains in-frame clones alone and is incomplete. Among about a million clones listed, 65% to 75% were seen once. Sequencing was carried out using memory CD4+ T cells sorted from blood. This sample's subset: CD45RA-negative fraction. These receptors all come from a man younger than 35 in good health.

The rearrangement links TRBV4-1 to TRBJ2-1, with D possibly matching TRBD1 (6 bases). V lost 1 base to trimming and J lost 6 bases, with 19 bases between them. This CDR3 is built from 17 residues. Germline assignment: CDR1 MGHRA and CDR2 YSYEKL. For the CDR3, the DNA is TGCGCCAGCAGCCAAGGTACAGGGCGGGTCCCGGGCAATGAGCAGTTCTTC. Encoded protein: CASSQGTGRVPGNEQFF.

The rearrangement joins TRBV6-6 to TRBJ1-1; a possible D gene is TRBD1 (5 bases). CDR1 and CDR2 from the germline V gene are MNHNY and SVGAGI (reference sequence). This CDR3 comprises 15 residues. The ends were cut back, 4 bases at V and 1 base at J, with 13 bases in the middle. CDR3 coding DNA: TGTGCCAGCAGTTCCCGCGGAGGGACGAACACTGAAGCTTTCTTT. Translating gives CASSSRGGTNTEAFF.

The rearrangement joins TRBV5-1 to TRBJ2-3; TRBD2 matches 14 bases. Germline trimming cut 4 bases from V and 0 bases from J; bases unmatched to any gene: 10. Germline V CDR1 and CDR2: SGHRS, YFSETQ. The CDR3 contains 19 residues. In nucleotides, the CDR3 is TGCGCCAGCAGCCCAACCGGGACTAGCGGGGGCCGGAGCACAGATACGCAGTATTTT. It codes for CASSPTGTSGGRSTDTQYF.

The chain combines TRBV5-6 with TRBJ2-3; D uncertain. Germline V gene sequence: CDR1 SGHDT, CDR2 YYEEEE. The CDR3 extends over 14 amino acids. Trimming shortened V by 4 bases and J by 2 bases, and 11 bases separated the two germline ends. The CDR3 protein is CASSPLYYTDTQYF. The CDR3 DNA follows: TGTGCCAGCAGCCCCCTTTATTACACAGATACGCAGTATTTT.

V usage is TRBV7-3 and J usage is TRBJ2-3; 8 bases map to TRBD2. Germline V gene data show CDR1 as SGHTA and CDR2 as FQGTGA. The CDR3 has 15 amino acids. Trimming removed 5 bases from V and 1 base from J; junction bases left unmatched: 5. CDR3 coding DNA: TGTGCCAGCAGCCCCGGGCGGGGGGGCACAGATACGCAGTATTTT. This encodes CASSPGRGGTDTQYF. The full variable domain, in which reference TRBV7-3 and TRBJ2-3 provide the parts outside the CDR3, is GAGVSQTPSNKVTEKGKYVELRCDPISGHTALYWYRQSLGQGPEFLIYFQGTGAADDSGLPNDRFFAVRPEGSVSTLKIQRTERGDSAVYLCASSPGRGGTDTQYFGPGTRLTVL.

The CDR3 nucleotides read TGCGCCAGCAGTAGCGGGGGGTTCTTCGGCACAGATACGCAGTATTTT. Its translation is CASSSGGFFGTDTQYF. V and J are TRBV5-1 and TRBJ2-3; 10 positions match TRBD2. Germline V lookup: CDR1 SGHRS, CDR2 YFSETQ. The CDR3 is 16 residues long. With 5 bases clipped from V and 1 base from J, the junction kept 7 bases outside the gene matches. Using reference TRBV5-1 and TRBJ2-3 for the parts outside the CDR3, the full variable domain is KAGVTQTPRYLIKTRGQQVTLSCSPISGHRSVSWYQQTPGQGLQFLFEYFSETQRNKGNFPGRFSGRQFSNSRSEMNVSTLELGDSALYLCASSSGGFFGTDTQYFGPGTRLTVL.

The V and J genes are TRBV10-3 and TRBJ2-5; D is ambiguous. In germline, CDR1 is ENHRY, CDR2 SYGVKD. V was trimmed by 3 bases and J by 4 bases, leaving 6 bases between them. This CDR3 contains 12 residues. The CDR3 coding sequence is TGTGCCATCAGTGACAGCCCAGAGACCCAGTACTTC. It specifies CAISDSPETQYF.

J is TRBJ1-3 and V is TRBV27, with D perhaps TRBD1 (5 bases). This CDR3 has 13 amino acids. Trimming stripped 5 bases from V and 5 bases from J, with 10 bases between. In germline, CDR1 is MNHEY, CDR2 SMNVEV (reference sequence). In DNA, the CDR3 is TGTGCCAGCAGTGCCCAGGGCAGAAACACCATATATTTT. Its protein is CASSAQGRNTIYF.

The chain joins TRBV7-9 to TRBJ2-3; D may be TRBD1 (5 bases). Deletions cut 3 bases from V and 6 bases from J, with 16 bases between. CDR1 SEHNR and CDR2 FQNEAQ come from the germline V gene (reference sequence). This CDR3 comprises 15 residues. CDR3 DNA: TGTGCCAGCAGCTTTTTCGCGACAGAGGCGGATACGCAGTATTTT. Amino acids: CASSFFATEADTQYF.

This clone was seen more than once but under ten times. This chain uses TRBV5-1 with TRBJ2-7, with 7 bases identical to TRBD1. Germline V gene lookup returns CDR1 SGHRS and CDR2 YFSETQ. The length of the CDR3 is 16 residues. Trimming at V came to 3 bases and at J to 1 base, leaving 10 bases not matched to a gene. CDR3 loop: CASSSQPQGSSYEQYF. The CDR3 nucleotides are TGCGCCAGCAGCTCTCAACCACAGGGGTCGTCCTACGAGCAGTACTTC.

The sample holds a few counts of this clone. The chain combines TRBV7-6 with TRBJ2-2, with a weak D call TRBD2 (5 bases). This CDR3 is 14 amino acids long. With 1 base removed from V and 5 bases from J, the gap between germline ends came to 8 bases. Germline V lookup: CDR1 SGHVS, CDR2 FNYEAQ. The CDR3 spells CASSLGPGTGELFF. CDR3 bases: TGTGCCAGCAGCTTAGGTCCGGGGACCGGGGAGCTGTTTTTT.

The chain has TRBV10-1 and TRBJ2-2, with D tentatively TRBD2 (5 bases). The CDR3 is 17 residues long. V lost 0 bases, J lost 7 bases, and 18 bases lay in between. Germline V gene sequence: CDR1 WNHNN, CDR2 SYGVQD (reference sequence). CDR3 sequence: CASSESGLGSWNGELFF. For the CDR3, the DNA is TGCGCCAGCAGTGAGTCGGGATTGGGGAGTTGGAACGGGGAGCTGTTTTTT.

This clone occurred a few times. The V call is TRBV14, the J call TRBJ1-4; D is unresolved. V was trimmed by 6 bases and J by 8 bases, leaving 16 bases between them. CDR1 SGHDN and CDR2 FVKESK come from the germline V gene. The CDR3 length is 14 residues. Written as DNA, the CDR3 is TGTGCCAGCAGTCCGGACGTACGACGGGAAAAACTGTTTTTT. It encodes CASSPDVRREKLFF.

This chain uses TRBV7-6 with TRBJ2-1; tentative D call: TRBD2 (6 bases). V lost 1 base, J lost 4 bases, and 14 bases lay in between. The CDR3 length is 16 residues. The germline V gene encodes CDR1 SGHVS and CDR2 FNYEAQ. The DNA for the CDR3 is TGTGCCAGCAGCTTAGAGGCCGGGAGTAAATACAATGAGCAGTTCTTC. Residues: CASSLEAGSKYNEQFF.

Notes on this clone: One end of the junction fails to match germline, which may point to a read error. This chain links TRBV7-9 with TRBJ2-7; possibly TRBD2 for D (7 bases). CDR1 and CDR2 (germline): SEHNR, FQNEAQ (reference sequence). The CDR3 is made up of 12 amino acids. Here the CDR3 reads CASSPRGGPSLF. In nucleotides, the CDR3 is TGTGCCAGCAGCCCGAGGGGGGGCCCCAGCCTCTTC.

This clone was seen more than once but under ten times. This chain links TRBV20-1 with TRBJ2-1; 8 bases are shared with TRBD2. The CDR3 runs 10 residues. V lost 6 bases to trimming and J lost 9 bases; unmatched junction nucleotides: 1. Germline assignment: CDR1 DFQATT and CDR2 SNEGSKA (reference sequence). CDR3 sequence (DNA): TGCAGTGCCGGGAGGGGTGAGCAGTTCTTC. Residues: CSAGRGEQFF.

The chain uses TRBV30 and TRBJ2-3, with D hard to call. Trimming cost V 5 bases and J 4 bases, with 10 bases left between them. The CDR3 runs to 12 residues. Germline V lookup: CDR1 GTSNPN, CDR2 SVGIG (reference sequence). CDR3 loop: CAWGVYADTQYF. The CDR3 bases are TGTGCCTGGGGAGTTTACGCAGATACGCAGTATTTT. Full variable domain (remainder filled in from reference TRBV30 and TRBJ2-3): SQTIHQWPATLVQPVGSPLSLECTVEGTSNPNLYWYRQAAGRGLQLLFYSVGIGQISSEVPQNLSASRPQDRQFILSSKKLLLSDSGFYLCAWGVYADTQYFGPGTRLTVL.

The V call is TRBV5-4, the J call TRBJ2-3; 12 bases are a match to TRBD2. Germline CDR1 is SGHNT and CDR2 is YYREEE (reference sequence). The CDR3 is 16 amino acids. V trimming: 3 bases; J trimming: 2 bases; junction bases outside the gene matches: 4. The CDR3 here is CASSSGLAGTTDTQYF. CDR3 coding DNA: TGTGCCAGCAGCTCCGGACTAGCGGGAACCACAGATACGCAGTATTTT.

This chain uses TRBV19 with TRBJ2-1; D is possibly TRBD1 or TRBD2 (5 bases each). The CDR3 runs 12 residues. V was pared by 9 bases and J by 9 bases, with 15 bases between. The germline gives CDR1 LNHDA, CDR2 SQIVND (reference sequence). This CDR3 reads CASQARGTEQFF. CDR3 sequence (DNA): TGTGCCAGCCAAGCGCGAGGGACTGAGCAGTTCTTC.

The CDR3 sequence is CASSLGREYEPYEQYF. CDR3 DNA: TGTGCCAGCAGCTTAGGCAGGGAGTATGAACCCTACGAGCAGTACTTC. The rearrangement joins TRBV7-2 to TRBJ2-7; D possibly matches TRBD1 or TRBD2 (5 bases each). The germline CDR1 and CDR2 sequences are SGHTA and FQGNSA. The CDR3 spans 16 residues. V gave up 1 base and J gave up 2 bases, with 15 bases separating them. Using reference TRBV7-2 and TRBJ2-7 for the parts outside the CDR3, the full variable domain is GAGVSQSPSNKVTEKGKDVELRCDPISGHTALYWYRQSLGQGLEFLIYFQGNSAPDKSGLPSDRFSAERTGGSVSTLTIQRTQQEDSAVYLCASSLGREYEPYEQYFGPGTRLTVT.

In the case of this clone: In the same sample, other DNA sequences code for this CDR3. This chain joins TRBV10-3 and TRBJ1-6; TRBD1 matches 7 bases. The germline V gene has CDR1 ENHRY and CDR2 SYGVKD. The V and J ends lost 5 bases and 10 bases, in that order; junction bases with no gene match: 8. This CDR3 comprises 14 residues. The CDR3 sequence: CAISRTGDGSPLHF. CDR3 DNA sequence: TGTGCCATCAGTCGGACAGGTGATGGATCACCCCTCCACTTT.

This clone occurred a few times. This chain joins TRBV19 and TRBJ2-5; 7 nucleotides match TRBD1. The ends lost 2 bases at V and 1 base at J; junction bases unmatched: 1. This CDR3 comprises 14 residues. Germline lookup yields CDR1 LNHDA and CDR2 SQIVND (reference sequence). In DNA form, the CDR3 reads TGTGCCAGTAGTATACAGGGGGTCCAAGAGACCCAGTACTTC. Its translation is CASSIQGVQETQYF.

The genes are TRBV6-1 and TRBJ1-2; possibly TRBD1 for D (6 bases). CDR3 length: 13 residues. Trimming stripped 5 bases from V and 8 bases from J, with 15 bases between. Per germline, CDR1 MNHNS and CDR2 SASEGT. CDR3 DNA: TGTGCCAGCAGTATAAGTCAGGGGTTCGGCTACACCTTC. It yields the protein CASSISQGFGYTF.

This clone was counted a few times. This sequence joins TRBV29-1 and TRBJ1-1; D gene ambiguous. Germline lookup yields CDR1 SQVTM and CDR2 ANQGSEA. The CDR3 sequence is 11 residues long. Trimming removed 4 bases from V and 8 bases from J, with 11 bases in between. The CDR3 region has the DNA TGCAGCGTTGTCTTGAGCGTAGAAGCTTTCTTT. This translates into CSVVLSVEAFF.